This TCR beta chain was captured by sequencing in a study of patients and donors after allogeneic stem cell transplantation. The V and J ends lost 5 bases and 0 bases respectively, with 12 bases between them. The CDR3 contains 15 residues. Germline V lookup: CDR1 SEHNR, CDR2 FQNEAQ (reference sequence). TCRdb re-analysed the RT-PCR reads in MiXCR, keeping a single row per CDR3 protein. The table lists roughly 200,000 distinct CDR3 sequences, 38% of them singletons. The rearrangement uses TRBV7-9 and TRBJ2-3, with D possibly called TRBD1 or TRBD2 (5 bases each). The clonotype originates from a human donor who was either an allogeneic HSCT recipient or a stem cell or donor lymphocyte infusion donor (not recorded which). It is not recorded whose cells these are; they may come from a transplant donor. Sequencing was carried out using blood, either unsorted or a sorted T cell fraction (not recorded which). CDR3 sequence reads: CASSRDGTSTDTQYF. DNA for the CDR3: TGTGCCAGCAGCCGGGACGGTACTAGCACAGATACGCAGTATTTT.